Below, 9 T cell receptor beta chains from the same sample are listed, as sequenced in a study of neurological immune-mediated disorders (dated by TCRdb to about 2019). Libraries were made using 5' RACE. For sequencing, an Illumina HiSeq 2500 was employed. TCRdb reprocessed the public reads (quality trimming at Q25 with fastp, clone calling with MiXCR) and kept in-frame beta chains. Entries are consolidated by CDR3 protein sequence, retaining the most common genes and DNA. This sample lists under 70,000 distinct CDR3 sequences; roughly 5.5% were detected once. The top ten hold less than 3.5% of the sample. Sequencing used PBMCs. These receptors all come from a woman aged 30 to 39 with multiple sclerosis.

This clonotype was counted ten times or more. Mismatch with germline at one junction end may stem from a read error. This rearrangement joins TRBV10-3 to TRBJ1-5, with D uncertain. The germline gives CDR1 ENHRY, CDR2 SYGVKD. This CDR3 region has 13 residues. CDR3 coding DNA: TGTGCCATCAGTGGGTCGGAAAATCAGCCCCAGAATTTT. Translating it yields CAISGSENQPQNF.

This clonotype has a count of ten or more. This CDR3 is CASSEEFSLDQPQHF. Here the CDR3 DNA reads TGTGCCAGCAGTGAAGAGTTTTCTCTCGATCAGCCCCAGCATTTT. The chain has TRBV2 and TRBJ1-5, with D unresolved. The germline V and J ends were trimmed by 1 base and 5 bases, with 12 bases remaining between them. Germline V gene data show CDR1 as SNHLY and CDR2 as FYNNEI. The CDR3 is made up of 15 amino acids.

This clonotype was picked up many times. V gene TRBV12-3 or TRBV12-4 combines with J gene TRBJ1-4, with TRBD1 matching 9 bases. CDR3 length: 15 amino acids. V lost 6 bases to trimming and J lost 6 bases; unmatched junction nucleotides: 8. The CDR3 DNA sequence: TGTGCCAGCAGCCGCGGACAGGGGTTGGATGAAAAACTGTTTTTT. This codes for CASSRGQGLDEKLFF.

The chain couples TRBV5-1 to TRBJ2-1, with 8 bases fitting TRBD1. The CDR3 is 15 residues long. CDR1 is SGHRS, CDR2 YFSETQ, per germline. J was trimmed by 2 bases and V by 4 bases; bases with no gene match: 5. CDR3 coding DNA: TGCGCCAGCAGCGGATTGACAGGGGCCTACAATGAGCAGTTCTTC. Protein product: CASSGLTGAYNEQFF.

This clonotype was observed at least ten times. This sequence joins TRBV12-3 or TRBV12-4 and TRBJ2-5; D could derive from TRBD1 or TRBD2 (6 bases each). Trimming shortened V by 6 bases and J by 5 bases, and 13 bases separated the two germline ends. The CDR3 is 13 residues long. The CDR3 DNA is TGTGCCAGCAGCCGCGGGACAAAGGAGACCCAGTACTTC. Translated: CASSRGTKETQYF.

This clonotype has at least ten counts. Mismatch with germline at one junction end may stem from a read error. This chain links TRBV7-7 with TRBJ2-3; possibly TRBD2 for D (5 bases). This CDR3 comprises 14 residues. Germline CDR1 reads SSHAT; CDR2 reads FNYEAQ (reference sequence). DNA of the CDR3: TGTGCTAGCAGCTTAAACAGCGGTACAGATACGCAGTATTTT. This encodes CASSLNSGTDTQYF.

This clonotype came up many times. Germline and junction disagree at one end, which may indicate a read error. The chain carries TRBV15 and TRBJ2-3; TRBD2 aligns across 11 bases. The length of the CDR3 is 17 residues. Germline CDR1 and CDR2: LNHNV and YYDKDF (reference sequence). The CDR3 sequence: CATSREPLAGGTDTQYF. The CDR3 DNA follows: TGTGCCACCAGCAGAGAGCCCCTAGCGGGGGGCACGGATACGCAGTATTTT.

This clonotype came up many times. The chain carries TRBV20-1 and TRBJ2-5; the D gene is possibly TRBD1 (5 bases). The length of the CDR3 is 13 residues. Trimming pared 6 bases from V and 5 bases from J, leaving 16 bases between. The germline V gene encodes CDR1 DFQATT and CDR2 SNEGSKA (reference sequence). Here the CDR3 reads CSAPRVLVETQYF. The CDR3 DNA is TGCAGTGCCCCCAGGGTCCTCGTCGAGACCCAGTACTTC.

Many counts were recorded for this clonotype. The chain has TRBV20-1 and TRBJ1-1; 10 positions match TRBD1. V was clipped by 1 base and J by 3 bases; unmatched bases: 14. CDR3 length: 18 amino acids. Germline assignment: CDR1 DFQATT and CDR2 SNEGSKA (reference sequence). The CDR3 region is CSARGGRQGALIDTEAFF. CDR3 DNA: TGCAGTGCTAGAGGCGGGAGACAGGGGGCGTTAATAGACACTGAAGCTTTCTTT.